The 32 T cell receptor beta chains presented below share a single source sample, sequenced in a study of CD8 T cells in Susac syndrome. Reverse transcription of roughly 0.45 to 1 ug RNA used random hexamers. One entry per CDR3 protein results from TCRdb running MiXCR on the immunoSEQ multiplex PCR reads. There are around 140,000 distinct CDR3 sequences in the sample; about 95% occur only once, and 0.11% lies in the top ten. Material for sequencing was CD4+ T cells from PBMCs. The receptor set was obtained from a human donor with multiple sclerosis.

The CDR3 spells CATRTGSYEQYF. DNA for the CDR3: TGTGCCACCCGGACAGGGAGCTACGAGCAGTACTTC. This chain uses TRBV10-3 with TRBJ2-7; the match to TRBD1 covers 8 bases. Trimming cost V 10 bases and J 3 bases; bases outside gene matches: 5. Germline CDR1 is ENHRY and CDR2 is SYGVKD. The CDR3 consists of 12 residues.

The V and J genes are TRBV20-1 and TRBJ2-6, with no clear D. From germline, CDR1 is DFQATT and CDR2 SNEGSKA (reference sequence). The CDR3 is 15 residues long. The V and J ends lost 2 bases and 0 bases respectively, with 8 bases between them. The CDR3 DNA follows: TGCAGTGCTAGATCTTTTAGCTCTGGGGCCAACGTCCTGACTTTC. Translation gives CSARSFSSGANVLTF.

The chain employs TRBV9 and TRBJ2-3, with D possibly being TRBD2 (5 bases). CDR3 size: 17 residues. Per germline, CDR1 SGDLS and CDR2 YYNGEE. V lost 3 bases and J 6 bases, leaving 23 bases between the germline ends. The DNA for the CDR3 is TGTGCCAGCAGCGAGGGAGAAGGACGGACCGTCGGGGATACGCAGTATTTT. Translating gives CASSEGEGRTVGDTQYF.

This rearrangement joins TRBV6-6 to TRBJ1-3, with D perhaps TRBD1 (5 bases). The ends were cut back, 6 bases at V and 0 bases at J, with 9 bases in the middle. This CDR3 has 14 amino acids. In germline, CDR1 is MNHNY, CDR2 SVGAGI (reference sequence). CDR3 DNA: TGTGCCAGCAGAGATACAGGCTCTGGAAACACCATATATTTT. It encodes CASRDTGSGNTIYF.

As regards this clonotype: The CDR3 does not close with the conserved phenylalanine or tryptophan, likely indicating a read error. The gene calls are TRBV27 and TRBJ2-1; 11 bases match TRBD2. V gave up 2 bases and J gave up 8 bases; unmatched junction bases: 5. Germline CDR1 and CDR2: MNHEY and SMNVEV (reference sequence). The CDR3 has 15 residues. CDR3 sequence reads: CASSLTSGSSDEQFS. CDR3 bases: TGTGCCAGCAGTTTAACTAGCGGGAGTTCAGATGAGCAGTTCTCC.

The chain recombines TRBV20-1 with TRBJ2-1; D not certain. This CDR3 is built from 11 residues. V was cut by 8 bases and J by 3 bases, with 8 bases left in between. Germline V gene sequence: CDR1 DFQATT, CDR2 SNEGSKA (reference sequence). The CDR3 reads CSSLNYNEQFF. The CDR3 DNA follows: TGCAGTTCGCTTAACTACAATGAGCAGTTCTTC.

This clonotype is a singleton in its sample. The chain joins TRBV7-8 to TRBJ2-7; the D is unclear. V was clipped by 5 bases and J by 5 bases, with 16 bases between them. Germline CDR1 SGHVS, CDR2 FQNEAQ. CDR3 length equals 14 residues. The CDR3 here is CASSPNRLTDEQYF. The CDR3 DNA reads as TGTGCCAGCAGCCCGAACAGATTGACGGACGAGCAGTACTTC.

The J gene is TRBJ2-5, the V gene TRBV20-1; 14 positions match TRBD2. Unmatched junction bases numbered 10, after V lost 6 bases and J lost 4 bases. The CDR3 is made up of 16 amino acids. Germline lookup yields CDR1 DFQATT and CDR2 SNEGSKA (reference sequence). The CDR3 loop is CSALTSGRAGGETQYF. In DNA form, the CDR3 reads TGCAGTGCCTTGACTAGCGGGAGGGCCGGGGGAGAGACCCAGTACTTC.

The J gene is TRBJ2-5, the V gene TRBV30; tentative D call: TRBD2 (5 bases). Looked up from germline, CDR1 is GTSNPN and CDR2 is SVGIG (reference sequence). The V and J ends lost 1 base and 2 bases respectively, with 8 bases between them. The CDR3 is made up of 13 amino acids. CDR3 sequence reads: CAWSGGLQETQYF. The DNA of the CDR3 is TGTGCCTGGAGTGGAGGGCTACAAGAGACCCAGTACTTC. The full variable domain, its missing parts supplied by reference TRBV30 and TRBJ2-5, is SQTIHQWPATLVQPVGSPLSLECTVEGTSNPNLYWYRQAAGRGLQLLFYSVGIGQISSEVPQNLSASRPQDRQFILSSKKLLLSDSGFYLCAWSGGLQETQYFGPGTRLLVL.

The V and J genes are TRBV14 and TRBJ2-1; TRBD2 matches at 10 bases. The CDR3 is made up of 16 amino acids. With V trimmed by 4 bases and J by 7 bases, 10 bases remained unmatched. Germline assignment: CDR1 SGHDN and CDR2 FVKESK. CDR3 loop: CASSPRTAGGQNEQFF. In nucleotides, the CDR3 is TGTGCCAGCAGCCCTAGAACAGCGGGAGGGCAAAATGAGCAGTTCTTC.

V is TRBV15 and J is TRBJ2-1, with D possibly TRBD1 on 6 matching bases. Trimming removed 3 bases at V and 5 bases at J, with 11 bases between. This CDR3 comprises 14 residues. Germline CDR1 and CDR2: LNHNV and YYDKDF (reference sequence). CDR3 coding DNA: TGTGCCACCAGCAGCGGGACAACCGACAATGAGCAGTTCTTC. It yields the protein CATSSGTTDNEQFF.

CDR3 nucleotides: TGTGCCAGCAGCTTAACGGTAGGGACAGGGAGATACGAGCAGTACTTC. This codes for CASSLTVGTGRYEQYF. The gene calls are TRBV7-2 and TRBJ2-7; 9 bases agree with TRBD1. The CDR3 runs 16 residues. Germline CDR1 reads SGHTA; CDR2 reads FQGNSA. The J segment lost 4 bases and the V segment lost 2 bases, leaving 9 bases of the junction unmatched.

The chain is built from TRBV6-1 and TRBJ2-1; no definite D call. Per the germline V gene, CDR1 is MNHNS and CDR2 is SASEGT. V lost 8 bases, J lost 9 bases, and 11 bases lay in between. CDR3 size: 11 residues. The CDR3 protein is CASLSYAEQFF. As DNA, the CDR3 is TGTGCCAGCCTAAGCTACGCTGAGCAGTTCTTC.

This chain joins TRBV21-1 and TRBJ2-1. TRBV21-1 constitutes a pseudogene. This CDR3 region has 16 residues. CDR3 region: CASSKASPEAYNEQFF. The CDR3 bases are TGTGCCAGCAGCAAAGCATCACCAGAGGCATACAATGAGCAGTTCTTC.

V usage is TRBV5-1 and J usage is TRBJ2-2, with D possibly being TRBD1 (5 bases). The CDR3 runs to 15 residues. V lost 0 bases and J lost 7, with 13 bases in between. The V gene's germline CDR1 is SGHRS and CDR2 YFSETQ. The CDR3 spells CASSLDQGMGGELFF. The CDR3 DNA follows: TGCGCCAGCAGCTTGGACCAGGGTATGGGCGGGGAGCTGTTTTTT.

V is TRBV6-6 and J is TRBJ1-4; perhaps TRBD1 as D (5 bases). From germline, CDR1 is MNHNY and CDR2 SVGAGI (reference sequence). The CDR3 runs to 15 residues. Trimming took off 0 bases at V and 5 bases at J, with 10 bases between the two ends. CDR3 protein: CASSYSGTGNEKLFF. The CDR3 region has the DNA TGTGCCAGCAGTTACTCGGGGACCGGGAATGAAAAACTGTTTTTT.

The rearrangement uses TRBV20-1 and TRBJ2-3, with TRBD2 matching 9 bases. The CDR3 extends over 16 amino acids. Per the germline V gene, CDR1 is DFQATT and CDR2 is SNEGSKA (reference sequence). The V gene end was trimmed by 0 bases and the J gene end by 6 bases; junction bases not matched to a gene: 10. The CDR3 DNA is TGCAGTGCTAGAGATTTGCGGGAGGGTTTAATGGATACGCAGTATTTT. The encoded protein is CSARDLREGLMDTQYF.

The rearrangement joins TRBV3-1 to TRBJ2-5; tentative D call: TRBD1 (6 bases). The CDR3 is 19 residues long. Trimming cost V 0 bases and J 5 bases, with 25 bases left between them. The germline V gene encodes CDR1 LGHDT and CDR2 YNNKEL (reference sequence). The CDR3 protein is CASSQEGAGQGQRVETQYF. In nucleotides, the CDR3 is TGTGCCAGCAGCCAAGAGGGGGCAGGGCAGGGGCAACGGGTCGAGACCCAGTACTTC.

This chain connects TRBV20-1 to TRBJ1-6; D remains ambiguous. There are 15 residues in the CDR3. Trimming left V 3 bases short and J 0 bases short, with 9 bases between. CDR1 and CDR2 from the germline V gene are DFQATT and SNEGSKA (reference sequence). As DNA, the CDR3 is TGCAGTGCTAGGATGTTAAGCTCCTATAATTCACCCCTCCACTTT. As protein: CSARMLSSYNSPLHF.

The V gene is TRBV6-1, the J gene TRBJ2-1; D is possibly TRBD2 (6 bases). V gave up 11 bases and J gave up 0 bases, with 8 bases separating them. Germline V lookup: CDR1 MNHNS, CDR2 SASEGT. The CDR3 is 12 residues long. The CDR3 DNA sequence: TGTGCCGGGGAGGTCTCCTACAATGAGCAGTTCTTC. Protein product: CAGEVSYNEQFF.

CDR3: CASSWGGSGANVLTF. DNA of the CDR3: TGTGCCAGCAGTTGGGGAGGCTCTGGGGCCAACGTCCTGACTTTC. V usage is TRBV6-2 or TRBV6-3 and J usage is TRBJ2-6, with D maybe TRBD2 (6 bases). Trimming took 4 bases from V and 0 from J, leaving 7 bases between them. CDR1 and CDR2 (germline): MNHEY, SVGEGT. This CDR3 comprises 15 residues.

CDR3 coding DNA: TGCAGTGCTACAACCGGGACAACCTACGAGCAGTACTTC. This translates into CSATTGTTYEQYF. J is TRBJ2-7 and V is TRBV20-1; D perhaps matches TRBD1 (6 bases). There are 13 residues in the CDR3. In germline, CDR1 is DFQATT, CDR2 SNEGSKA (reference sequence). The V end lost 4 bases, the J end lost 2 bases, and 12 bases lay between the germline ends.

This clonotype has a single count. The chain is built from TRBV7-8 and TRBJ2-3; D call uncertain. The CDR3 spans 17 residues. V lost 1 base and J 4 bases, leaving 18 bases between the germline ends. Germline V gives CDR1 SGHVS, CDR2 FQNEAQ. The CDR3 here is CASSLVGLITRPDTQYF. For the CDR3, the DNA is TGTGCCAGCAGCTTAGTTGGTCTCATCACCCGCCCAGATACGCAGTATTTT.

The rearrangement uses TRBV20-1 and TRBJ2-1; 9 positions agree with TRBD1. Trimming took 6 bases from V and 3 from J; bases not matched to a gene: 15. Germline lookup yields CDR1 DFQATT and CDR2 SNEGSKA (reference sequence). The CDR3 is 17 amino acids. The DNA for the CDR3 is TGCAGTGCCCCCGGGACAGGGATCCCACTTCGCTACAATGAGCAGTTCTTC. Protein product: CSAPGTGIPLRYNEQFF.

The table lists this clonotype with a count of one. The J gene is TRBJ1-3, the V gene TRBV4-3, with D unresolved. Looked up from germline, CDR1 is LGHNA and CDR2 is YSLEER. The length of the CDR3 is 15 residues. V lost 0 bases, J lost 2 bases, and 8 bases lay in between. For the CDR3, the DNA is TGCGCCAGCAGCCAAGATCCCCCGGCTGGAAACACCATATATTTT. Encoded protein: CASSQDPPAGNTIYF.

The gene calls are TRBV20-1 and TRBJ1-1, with no clear D. This CDR3 is 11 amino acids long. Germline V lookup: CDR1 DFQATT, CDR2 SNEGSKA (reference sequence). In DNA form, the CDR3 reads TGCGAGGCAGAGGTGAACACTGAAGCTTTCTTT. Translating it yields CEAEVNTEAFF.

This chain links TRBV9 with TRBJ2-3; 9 bases agree with TRBD2. J gave up 0 bases and V 5 bases, and 4 bases lay outside the gene matches. The CDR3 loop spans 15 amino acids. Germline CDR1 is SGDLS and CDR2 is YYNGEE. The CDR3 protein is CASRKGLASTDTQYF. The CDR3 DNA reads as TGTGCCAGCAGAAAAGGACTAGCGAGCACAGATACGCAGTATTTT. Full variable domain (remainder filled in from reference TRBV9 and TRBJ2-3): DSGVTQTPKHLITATGQRVTLRCSPRSGDLSVYWYQQSLDQGLQFLIQYYNGEERAKGNILERFSAQQFPDLHSELNLSSLELGDSALYFCASRKGLASTDTQYFGPGTRLTVL.

The chain has TRBV27 and TRBJ2-1; a weak D match, TRBD2 (6 bases). V was clipped by 5 bases and J by 6 bases, with 17 bases between them. CDR1 is MNHEY, CDR2 SMNVEV, per germline (reference sequence). The CDR3 is made up of 15 amino acids. CDR3 sequence (DNA): TGTGCCAGCAGTCGACGGGAGTTCGGACTCAATGAGCAGTTCTTC. This codes for CASSRREFGLNEQFF.

The V call is TRBV4-1, the J call TRBJ1-2; D gene uncertain. This CDR3 spans 14 amino acids. The germline V and J ends were trimmed by 0 bases and 1 base, with 6 bases remaining between them. In germline, CDR1 is MGHRA, CDR2 YSYEKL. The CDR3 sequence: CASSQEGFNYGYTF. CDR3 nucleotide sequence: TGCGCCAGCAGCCAAGAAGGTTTTAACTATGGCTACACCTTC.

This clonotype was picked up a small number of times. The chain couples TRBV6-1 to TRBJ2-1; D uncertain. The V and J ends lost 8 bases and 0 bases respectively, with 8 bases between them. The CDR3 spans 13 residues. Germline V CDR1 and CDR2: MNHNS, SASEGT. CDR3 protein: CASLDSSYNEQFF. CDR3 DNA: TGTGCCAGCTTGGATTCCTCCTACAATGAGCAGTTCTTC.

The CDR3 DNA reads TGCGCCAGCAGAGCGGGAGATGTGGTGAATACGCAGTATTTT. Translation: CASRAGDVVNTQYF. The V call is TRBV5-1, the J call TRBJ2-3, with 8 bases lining up with TRBD2. The CDR3 is 14 residues long. CDR1 is SGHRS and CDR2 is YFSETQ in the germline V gene. J was trimmed by 7 bases and V by 5 bases; bases with no gene match: 9.

The CDR3 is CASSPLPETGGSSGANVLTF. The DNA for the CDR3 is TGTGCCAGCTCACCACTACCTGAGACAGGGGGTTCCTCTGGGGCCAACGTCCTGACTTTC. The J gene is TRBJ2-6, the V gene TRBV18; 9 bases fit TRBD1. The trim removed 1 base at V and 0 bases at J, leaving 10 bases unmatched. CDR1 is KGHSH, CDR2 LQKENI, per germline. The CDR3 is 20 residues long.